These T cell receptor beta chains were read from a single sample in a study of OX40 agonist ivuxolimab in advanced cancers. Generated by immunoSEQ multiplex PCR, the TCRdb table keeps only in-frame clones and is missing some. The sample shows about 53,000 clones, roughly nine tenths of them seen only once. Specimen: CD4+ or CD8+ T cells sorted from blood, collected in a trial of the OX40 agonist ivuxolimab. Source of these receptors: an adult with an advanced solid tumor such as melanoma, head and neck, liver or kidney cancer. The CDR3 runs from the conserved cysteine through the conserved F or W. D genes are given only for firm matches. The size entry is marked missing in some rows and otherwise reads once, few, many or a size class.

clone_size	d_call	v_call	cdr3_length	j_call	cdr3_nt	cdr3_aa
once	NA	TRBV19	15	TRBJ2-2	TGTGCCAGTAGTGCCTCCGGGACAAACACCGGGGAGCTGTTTTTT	CASSASGTNTGELFF
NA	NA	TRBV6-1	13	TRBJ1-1	TGTGCCAGCACGCGGGGAAGTAGGACTGAAGCTTTCTTT	CASTRGSRTEAFF
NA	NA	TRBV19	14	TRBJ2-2	TGTGCCAGTAGTATTCTGACCAATACCGGGGAGCTGTTTTTT	CASSILTNTGELFF
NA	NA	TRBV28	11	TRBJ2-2	TGTGCCAGCAGTTCTTACAGGGACCTGTTTTTT	CASSSYRDLFF
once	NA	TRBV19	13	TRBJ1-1	TGTGCCAGTAGCCGTGGACAGTGGACTGAAGCTTTCTTT	CASSRGQWTEAFF
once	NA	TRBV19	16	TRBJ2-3	TGTGCCAGTAGTCCCCGCGGGGACTCGAGCACAGATACGCAGTATTTT	CASSPRGDSSTDTQYF
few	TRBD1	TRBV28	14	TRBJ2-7	TGTGCCAGCAGAACCGGAGGACAGGACTACGAGCAGTACTTC	CASRTGGQDYEQYF
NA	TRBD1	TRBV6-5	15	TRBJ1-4	TGTGCCAGCAGTTACGAGACAGGGGAGCATGAAAAACTGTTTTTT	CASSYETGEHEKLFF
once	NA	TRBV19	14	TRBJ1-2	TGTGCCAGTAGACGGGACACCTCTAACTATGGCTACACCTTC	CASRRDTSNYGYTF
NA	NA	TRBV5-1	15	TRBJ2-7	TGCGCCAGCAGCTTGCAACCCGGCGGCAACTACGAGCAGTACTTC	CASSLQPGGNYEQYF
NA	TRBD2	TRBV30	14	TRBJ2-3	TGTGCCGGTAGTGGCGGGGGGGCCGTAGATACGCAGTATTTT	CAGSGGGAVDTQYF
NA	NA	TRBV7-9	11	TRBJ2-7	TGTGCCAGCAGCCTCATGTACGAGCAGTACTTC	CASSLMYEQYF
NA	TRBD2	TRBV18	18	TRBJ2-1	TGTGCCAGCTCACCAGGACTAGCGGGAGGGAGACCCTACAATGAGCAGTTCTTC	CASSPGLAGGRPYNEQFF
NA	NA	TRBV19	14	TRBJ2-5	TGTGCCAGTAGAGGACGCAGGGCACAAGAGACCCAGTACTTC	CASRGRRAQETQYF
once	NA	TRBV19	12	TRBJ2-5	TGTGCCAGTAGTCAAACAGGGGAGACCCAGTACTTC	CASSQTGETQYF
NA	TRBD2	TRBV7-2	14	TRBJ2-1	TGTGCCAGCAGCTTACGGACTAGCGTCAATGAGCAGTTCTTC	CASSLRTSVNEQFF